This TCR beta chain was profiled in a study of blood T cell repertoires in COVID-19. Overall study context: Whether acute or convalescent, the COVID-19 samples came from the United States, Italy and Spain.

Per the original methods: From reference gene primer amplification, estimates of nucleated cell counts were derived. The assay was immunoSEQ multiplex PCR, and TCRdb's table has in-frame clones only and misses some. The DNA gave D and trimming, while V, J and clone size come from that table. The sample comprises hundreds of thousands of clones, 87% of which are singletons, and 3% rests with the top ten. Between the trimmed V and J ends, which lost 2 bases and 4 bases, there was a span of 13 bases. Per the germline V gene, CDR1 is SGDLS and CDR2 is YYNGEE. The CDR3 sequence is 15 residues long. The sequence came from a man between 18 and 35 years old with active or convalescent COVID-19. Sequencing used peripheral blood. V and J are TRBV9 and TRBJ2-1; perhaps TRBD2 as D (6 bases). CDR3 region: CASSVGGGKYNEQFF. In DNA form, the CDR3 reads TGTGCCAGCAGCGTTGGTGGGGGGAAATACAATGAGCAGTTCTTC.